This TCR beta chain originates from a study of CXCR3-negative and CXCR3-positive naive CD8 T cells. Study-level information: Every library held about 1.5 +/- 0.3 million TRB reads, and the total came to some 130 million.

Study-level results: With CXCR3 expression partially decreased after cryopreservation, most assays relied on fresh PBMCs. Comparison of naive CXCR3-negative and CXCR3-positive cells revealed similar TRBV-TRBJ usage, while memory cells differed.

With respect to this clonotype: Its antigen is unidentified.

Via 5' RACE with UMI labels, TRB cDNA libraries were prepared. TCRdb re-called the 5' RACE reads; every CDR3 protein appears as one record, without DNA. This table holds around 92,000 distinct CDR3 sequences. The clonotype comes from a human donor in good health. Some clones in this sample may be carry-over from other donors' samples. What was sequenced was naive CXCR3- CD8+ T cells from blood. Subset indicated: CD45RO-CCR7+CD27+CD95- naive CD8+ T cells lacking CXCR3 (TNR3-).

CDR3 amino acids: CASSHEGNNQETQYF. The rearrangement uses TRBV4-1 and TRBJ2-5. CDR1 is MGHRA and CDR2 is YSYEKL in the germline V gene. This CDR3 region has 15 residues.